The clone carrying this T cell receptor (beta chain) was counted only a few times. The data derive from a study of T cells in Graves' hyperthyroidism and ophthalmopathy. For the study at large: Sampling of peripheral blood happened at initial diagnosis, prior to any treatment.

Over 8 ml fresh peripheral blood yielded the PBMCs. The CDR3 has 14 residues. In germline, CDR1 is MDHEN, CDR2 SYDVKM. V gave up 2 bases and J gave up 11 bases; unmatched junction bases: 4. Amplified TCR beta CDR3 regions derived from RNA transcripts. An initial round of RT-PCR targeting the TCR CDR3 relied on the HTBI primer set. TCRdb recomputed calls from the multiplex PCR reads with MiXCR, one row per CDR3 protein. The sample has about 290,000 distinct CDR3 sequences, roughly 14% seen once. The source is a woman in her 30s with Graves' hyperthyroidism that later progressed to Graves' ophthalmopathy. The chain joins TRBV28 to TRBJ1-6; 9 nucleotides agree with TRBD1. The specimen was blood. The CDR3 is CASSLGTGWTPLHF. CDR3 bases: TGTGCCAGCAGTTTAGGGACAGGGTGGACACCCCTCCACTTT.